This passage covers 25 T cell receptor beta chains from one sample sequenced in a study of CD8+CD57+ T cells in acquired aplastic anemia (dated by TCRdb to 2016 to 2018). The patients picked for sequencing were ones in whom flow cytometry had shown an expansion of CD8+CD57+ cells. Data came from an Illumina HiSeq 2000. TCR beta VDJ combination and CDR3 sequence profiling used genomic DNA as the template. In-frame beta chains were kept once TCRdb had trimmed the public reads at Q25 with fastp and called clones with MiXCR. A single entry per CDR3 protein holds the most common genes and DNA from its merged rows. The sample table lists about 260,000 distinct CDR3 sequences, approximately 82% of them with a count of one. The ten most abundant clones make up about two fifths of the sample. Material for sequencing was sorted CD4+, CD8+, or CD8+CD57+ T cells (not recorded which) from PBMCs. These receptors originate from a human donor with aplastic anemia.

Comments on this clonotype: One end of the junction is discordant with germline, which a read error may explain. This chain joins TRBV19 and TRBJ2-1; D perhaps matches TRBD2 (5 bases). Looked up from germline, CDR1 is LNHDA and CDR2 is SQIVND (reference sequence). CDR3 length equals 15 residues. The CDR3 reads CASSIASGAYNAQFF. The DNA for the CDR3 is TGTGCCAGTAGTATCGCCAGCGGCGCCTACAATGCGCAGTTCTTC. Using reference TRBV19 and TRBJ2-1 for the parts outside the CDR3, the full variable domain is DGGITQSPKYLFRKEGQNVTLSCEQNLNHDAMYWYRQDPGQGLRLIYYSQIVNDFQKGDIAEGYSVSREKKESFPLTVTSAQKNPTAFYLCASSIASGAYNAQFFGPGTRLTVL.

This clonotype was found a few times. This likely comes from a read error, as the CDR3 has no conserved phenylalanine or tryptophan at its end. The limits of the CDR3 on the DNA are not certain, so only TCRdb's listed CDR3 is given. V is TRBV7-9 and J is TRBJ2-3; TRBD2 is taken as the D call from the table, unchecked against the DNA. Germline CDR1 and CDR2: SEHNR and FQNEAQ (reference sequence). The CDR3 numbers 13 amino acids, ends counted. The chain's CDR3 is CASSFERSGGSYD.

Turning to this clonotype: Germline is not matched at one junction end, which may reflect a read error. The rearrangement links TRBV7-3 to TRBJ2-3, with TRBD2 matching over 7 bases. CDR3 length: 14 residues. Germline CDR1 reads SGHTA; CDR2 reads FQGTGA. CDR3 residues: CASSSSGAWGETHF. The CDR3 coding sequence is TGTGCCAGCAGTTCAAGCGGGGCTTGGGGAGAGACCCATTTT.

This clonotype was picked up one time. The conserved final phenylalanine or tryptophan is absent from the CDR3, which likely points to a read error. The DNA is omitted, as the CDR3 cannot be located on it reliably, and the CDR3 follows TCRdb's listing. V gene TRBV7-3 combines with J gene TRBJ2-5; the table's D call TRBD1 went unverified against the DNA. CDR1 and CDR2 (germline): SGHTA, FQGTGA. The CDR3 has 12 residues if both end residues are counted. The CDR3 loop is CAGHLALKGKNV.

This rearrangement joins TRBV5-4 to TRBJ1-6, with D unresolved. The CDR3 totals 15 residues. Trimming removed 2 bases at V and 5 bases at J, with 11 bases between. CDR1 and CDR2 from the germline V gene are SGHNT and YYREEE (reference sequence). The CDR3 spells CASSFTSGDNSPLHF. CDR3 nucleotide sequence: TGTGCCAGCAGCTTTACTAGCGGGGATAATTCACCCCTCCACTTT.

This clonotype appeared a few times. The chain joins TRBV15 to TRBJ2-3, with D unresolved. Trimming shortened V by 7 bases and J by 2 bases, and 10 bases separated the two germline ends. The length of the CDR3 is 13 residues. Germline lookup yields CDR1 LNHNV and CDR2 YYDKDF (reference sequence). In nucleotides, the CDR3 is TGTGCCACCAAAATGGAGCACACAGATACGCAGTATTTT. Its protein product is CATKMEHTDTQYF.

This clonotype was picked up one time. At one end the junction does not follow the germline gene, possibly because of a read error. This chain links TRBV7-2 with TRBJ2-3; tentatively, D is TRBD2 (6 bases). The CDR3 length is 14 residues. The germline gives CDR1 SGHTA, CDR2 FQGNSA. CDR3 residues: CASSAAPYREHQNF. CDR3 DNA: TGTGCCAGCAGCGCCGCCCCCTATCGGGAGCACCAGAACTTT.

With respect to this clonotype: Compared with germline, one end of the junction differs, possibly owing to a read error. The genes are TRBV7-9 and TRBJ2-6, with 7 bases identical to TRBD1. The germline CDR1 and CDR2 sequences are SEHNR and FQNEAQ (reference sequence). The CDR3 contains 13 residues. CDR3 DNA: TGTGCCAGCAGCTTAGAGGGGGCAGGCACTGAAGCTTTC. Translating gives CASSLEGAGTEAF. Together with reference TRBV7-9 and TRBJ2-6, the CDR3 gives the full variable domain: DTGVSQNPRHKITKRGQNVTFRCDPISEHNRLYWYRQTLGQGPEFLTYFQNEAQLEKSRLLSDRFSAERPKGSFSTLEIQRTEQGDSAMYLCASSLEGAGTEAFGAGSRLTVL.

As concerns this clonotype: The germline gene is not matched at one end of the junction; a read error may be the cause. J is TRBJ2-3 and V is TRBV9; the D is unclear. The CDR3 totals 14 residues. CDR1 and CDR2 from the germline V gene are SGDLS and YYNGEE. The CDR3 sequence: CASSQGLAGGYTYF. In DNA, the CDR3 is TGCGCCAGCAGCCAAGGCCTTGCAGGTGGCTACACCTATTTT.

This clonotype was detected only a few times. Germline and junction disagree at one end, which may indicate a read error. The chain couples TRBV24-1 to TRBJ2-3; no firm D call. The CDR3 totals 12 residues. CDR1 is KGHDR and CDR2 is SFDVKD in the germline V gene. CDR3 sequence (DNA): TGCGCCACCAAGGATGTCACAGATACGCAGTATTTT. Its translation: CATKDVTDTQYF.

This rearrangement joins TRBV25-1 to TRBJ2-7; TRBD2 matches at 9 bases. The CDR3 has 17 amino acids. V dropped 2 bases and J dropped 4; count of bases not matched to a gene: 12. The germline V gene has CDR1 MGHDK and CDR2 SYGVNS. The CDR3 DNA is TGTGCCAGCAGTGAAACCGCAGGACTAGCGCTTACATACGAGCAGTACTTC. Translating it yields CASSETAGLALTYEQYF.

This clonotype was found once. The rearrangement uses TRBV12-3 or TRBV12-4 and TRBJ1-2; 9 bases fit TRBD1. CDR3 length equals 13 residues. V was pared by 11 bases and J by 3 bases, with 7 bases of the junction left unmatched. This CDR3 is CACTGGADYGYTF. DNA for the CDR3: TGTGCCTGCACAGGGGGCGCCGACTATGGCTACACCTTC.

A remark on this clonotype: Without the conserved terminal phenylalanine or tryptophan, this CDR3 likely stems from a read error. The CDR3 bases are TGTGCCAGCGGCGACGGGGGGACAGATAGGCAGTATATT. As protein: CASGDGGTDRQYI. V gene TRBV7-2 combines with J gene TRBJ2-3, with D possibly called TRBD1 or TRBD2 (7 bases each). The CDR3 is 13 amino acids. Germline assignment: CDR1 SGHTA and CDR2 FQGNSA.

This sequence joins TRBV7-9 and TRBJ2-5; D is possibly TRBD1 or TRBD2 (5 bases each). The CDR3 runs 15 residues. Trimming left V 4 bases short and J 5 bases short, with 17 bases between. Germline V gene data show CDR1 as SEHNR and CDR2 as FQNEAQ (reference sequence). The CDR3 here is CASSSQRSWGETQYF. The CDR3 DNA reads as TGTGCCAGCAGCTCACAAAGAAGCTGGGGGGAGACCCAGTACTTC.

This clonotype appeared a single time. Mismatch with germline at one junction end may stem from a read error. The chain couples TRBV2 to TRBJ2-1, with D possibly being TRBD2 (7 bases). The J call is uncertain, as TRBJ2-5 better fits the DNA end. The germline CDR1 and CDR2 sequences are SNHLY and FYNNEI. The CDR3 totals 16 residues. This chain's CDR3 is CASSEGGGGDQDTQYF. DNA of the CDR3: TGTGCCAGCAGTGAAGGTGGCGGGGGCGATCAAGATACCCAGTACTTC.

This clonotype has more than one count but fewer than ten. The chain is built from TRBV7-8 and TRBJ2-3, with 8 bases that match TRBD2. Per germline, CDR1 SGHVS and CDR2 FQNEAQ. Losses at the gene ends were 2 bases for V and 12 bases for J; bases not matched to a gene: 16. This CDR3 spans 16 amino acids. CDR3 bases: TGTGCCAGCAGCTTACCGGGAGGGCCCGATACGCAGTATCAGTATTTT. This gives the protein CASSLPGGPDTQYQYF.

In regard to this clonotype: The DNA is left out, because the CDR3 cannot be placed on it with certainty; the CDR3 is given as TCRdb lists it. The V gene is TRBV9, the J gene TRBJ1-1. The CDR3 sequence runs 16 residues, both termini included. Germline CDR1 is SGDLS and CDR2 is YYNGEE. CDR3 sequence reads: CASSEGSDTQYFEAFF.

The chain has TRBV15 and TRBJ1-6, with 8 bases aligning to TRBD1. Germline loops: CDR1 LNHNV, CDR2 YYDKDF (reference sequence). The CDR3 has 15 amino acids. V was pared by 2 bases and J by 4 bases, with 1 base of the junction left unmatched. CDR3 protein: CATSRRTGYNSPLHF. The CDR3 coding sequence is TGTGCCACCAGCAGAAGGACAGGGTATAATTCACCCCTCCACTTT. Drawing the rest from reference TRBV15 and TRBJ1-6, the complete variable domain is DAMVIQNPRYQVTQFGKPVTLSCSQTLNHNVMYWYQQKSSQAPKLLFHYYDKDFNNEADTPDNFQSRRPNTSFCFLDIRSPGLGDTAMYLCATSRRTGYNSPLHFGNGTRLTVT.

V is TRBV5-5 and J is TRBJ2-7; a weak D match, TRBD1 (5 bases). Germline lookup yields CDR1 SGHKS and CDR2 YYEKEE (reference sequence). The CDR3 consists of 14 residues. Deletions cut 6 bases from V and 3 bases from J, with 16 bases between. The CDR3 reads CASKGSWGGYEQYV. The CDR3 DNA reads TGTGCCAGCAAGGGTAGCTGGGGCGGCTACGAGCAGTACGTC.

The J gene is TRBJ2-1, the V gene TRBV9; D is ambiguous. Germline CDR1 is SGDLS and CDR2 is YYNGEE. V was trimmed by 0 bases and J by 11 bases, leaving 18 bases between them. This CDR3 has 15 residues. In DNA, the CDR3 is TGTGCCAGCAGCGTAGGGACCGCCCGGAATCATCAGCAGTTCTTC. This encodes CASSVGTARNHQQFF. Supplemented by reference TRBV9 and TRBJ2-1, the full variable domain reads DSGVTQTPKHLITATGQRVTLRCSPRSGDLSVYWYQQSLDQGLQFLIQYYNGEERAKGNILERFSAQQFPDLHSELNLSSLELGDSALYFCASSVGTARNHQQFFGPGTRLTVL.

The chain combines TRBV19 with TRBJ2-7, with 8 bases that match TRBD1. Germline CDR1 LNHDA, CDR2 SQIVND (reference sequence). The CDR3 loop spans 13 amino acids. J lost 11 bases, V lost 4 bases, and 10 bases had no gene match. This CDR3 is CASSRDRSYEKYF. DNA of the CDR3: TGTGCCAGTAGTAGGGACAGGAGCTATGAGAAGTACTTC.

V is TRBV7-9 and J is TRBJ1-5, with D hard to call. CDR3 length: 15 residues. Trimming shortened V by 5 bases and J by 12 bases, and 23 bases separated the two germline ends. Germline V gene sequence: CDR1 SEHNR, CDR2 FQNEAQ (reference sequence). The CDR3 DNA is TGTGCCAGCAGCGTAGGAGACTCGAGAAATCTTCGCCAGCATTTT. Translating gives CASSVGDSRNLRQHF. The variable domain in full, completed from reference TRBV7-9 and TRBJ1-5, reads DTGVSQNPRHKITKRGQNVTFRCDPISEHNRLYWYRQTLGQGPEFLTYFQNEAQLEKSRLLSDRFSAERPKGSFSTLEIQRTEQGDSAMYLCASSVGDSRNLRQHFGDGTRLSIL.

This clonotype was picked up a small number of times. Mismatch with germline at one junction end may stem from a read error. The V gene is TRBV7-2, the J gene TRBJ2-3; TRBD1 matches 10 bases. Germline lookup yields CDR1 SGHTA and CDR2 FQGNSA. CDR3 length: 14 amino acids. This CDR3 is CASSLTGGADYHYF. The CDR3 DNA sequence: TGTGCCAGCAGCTTGACAGGGGGCGCCGACTATCACTACTTT.

The chain recombines TRBV11-3 with TRBJ1-6, with a possible D match to TRBD1 (6 bases). This CDR3 comprises 18 residues. Trimming pared 4 bases from V and 3 bases from J, leaving 19 bases between. Germline CDR1 SGHNT, CDR2 YENEEA. CDR3 sequence: CASSSGPTTGNYNSPLHF. CDR3 DNA sequence: TGTGCCAGCAGCTCAGGTCCGACAACAGGGAACTATAATTCACCCCTCCACTTT. The full variable domain, its missing parts supplied by reference TRBV11-3 and TRBJ1-6, is EAGVVQSPRYKIIEKKQPVAFWCNPISGHNTLYWYLQNLGQGPELLIRYENEEAVDDSQLPKDRFSAERLKGVDSTLKIQPAELGDSAVYLCASSSGPTTGNYNSPLHFGNGTRLTVT.

The chain joins TRBV2 to TRBJ1-1; tentative D call: TRBD1 (6 bases). The V and J ends lost 4 bases and 2 bases respectively, with 17 bases between them. This CDR3 has 16 residues. Germline V gene data show CDR1 as SNHLY and CDR2 as FYNNEI. The CDR3 DNA sequence: TGTGCCAGCAGTGGAGTAAAAGAGACAGGTAACACTGAAGCTTTCTTT. Its protein product is CASSGVKETGNTEAFF.